This entry lists 2 T cell receptor beta chains sequenced from one sample in a study of T cell repertoires in cytomegalovirus infection. For these TCRs, the target antigens are not known. From the reads, TCRdb called clonotypes with MiXCR, one entry per CDR3 protein. Here the sample spans approximately 990,000 distinct CDR3 sequences, roughly 30% being singletons. The sample was cultured CD8+ T cells from PBMCs, taken from culture after CMV antigen stimulation. These receptors came from a human donor in good health (CMV status not recorded). Some clones in this sample may be carry-over from other donors' samples.

The gene calls are TRBV20-1 and TRBJ1-2, with TRBD1 as a possible D gene (6 bases). Germline V gene lookup returns CDR1 DFQATT and CDR2 SNEGSKA (reference sequence). Trimming left V 5 bases short and J 3 bases short, with 16 bases between. This CDR3 is built from 14 residues. The CDR3 DNA follows: TGCAGTGCTCCGGCGGGGGGGCCTCACTATGGCTACACCTTC. It codes for CSAPAGGPHYGYTF.

V gene TRBV7-9 combines with J gene TRBJ2-3; 9 bases map to TRBD1. There are 15 residues in the CDR3. CDR1 is SEHNR and CDR2 is FQNEAQ in the germline V gene (reference sequence). V was clipped by 4 bases and J by 2 bases; unmatched bases: 4. CDR3 DNA: TGTGCCAGCAGCTCCCGGACAGGGGCCACAGATACGCAGTATTTT. As protein: CASSSRTGATDTQYF.